This record looks at one T cell receptor beta chain sequence and its context. This sample is drawn from a study of blood T cell repertoires in COVID-19. As for the study in general: Sites in the United States, Italy and Spain provided acute and convalescent COVID-19 samples.

Data came from immunoSEQ multiplex PCR; TCRdb stores just in-frame clones and leaves some out. The table lists about 140,000 clones, over 60% of them singletons. Looked up from germline, CDR1 is SQVTM and CDR2 is ANQGSEA. This CDR3 is 12 amino acids long. V trimming: 6 bases; J trimming: 7 bases; junction bases outside the gene matches: 5. The TCR comes from a woman in her fifties or sixties with active or convalescent COVID-19. Material: peripheral blood. The rearrangement uses TRBV29-1 and TRBJ1-2, with 10 bases fitting TRBD1. CDR3 in amino acids: CSVARDRGGYTF. CDR3 DNA: TGCAGCGTAGCCCGGGACAGGGGTGGCTACACCTTC. The full variable domain, rest sourced from reference TRBV29-1 and TRBJ1-2, is SAVISQKPSRDICQRGTSLTIQCQVDSQVTMMFWYRQQPGQSLTLIATANQGSEATYESGFVIDKFPISRPNLTFSTLTVSNMSPEDSSIYLCSVARDRGGYTFGSGTRLTVV.